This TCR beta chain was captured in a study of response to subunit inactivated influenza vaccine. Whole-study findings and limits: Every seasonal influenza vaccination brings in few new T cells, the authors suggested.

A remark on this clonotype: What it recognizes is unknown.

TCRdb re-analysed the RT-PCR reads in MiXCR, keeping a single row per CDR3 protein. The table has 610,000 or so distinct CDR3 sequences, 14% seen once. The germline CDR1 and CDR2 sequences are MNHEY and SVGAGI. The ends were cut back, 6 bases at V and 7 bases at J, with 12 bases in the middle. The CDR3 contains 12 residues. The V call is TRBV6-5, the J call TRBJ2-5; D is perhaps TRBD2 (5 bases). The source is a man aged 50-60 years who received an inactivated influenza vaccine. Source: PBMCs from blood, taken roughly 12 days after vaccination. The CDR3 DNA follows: TGTGCCAGCAGCCGAAGTGAGGGGACCCAGTACTTC. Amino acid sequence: CASSRSEGTQYF.